This T cell receptor beta chain originates from a study of blood T cell repertoires in COVID-19. Germline V lookup: CDR1 LGHNA, CDR2 YSLEER. CDR3 length: 13 amino acids. V was clipped by 2 bases and J by 11 bases, with 10 bases between them. Assay: immunoSEQ multiplex PCR; the TCRdb copy retains only in-frame clones and omits some. The sample has some 200,000 clones, almost 85% seen once. The clonotype originates from a woman aged 70-85 years with COVID-19, enrolled during active disease. The V gene is TRBV4-3, the J gene TRBJ1-6, with D tentatively TRBD1 (6 bases). The sequenced material came from peripheral blood. The chain's CDR3 is CASSQRQEAPLHF. CDR3 nucleotides: TGCGCCAGCAGCCAACGACAGGAGGCACCCCTCCACTTT.